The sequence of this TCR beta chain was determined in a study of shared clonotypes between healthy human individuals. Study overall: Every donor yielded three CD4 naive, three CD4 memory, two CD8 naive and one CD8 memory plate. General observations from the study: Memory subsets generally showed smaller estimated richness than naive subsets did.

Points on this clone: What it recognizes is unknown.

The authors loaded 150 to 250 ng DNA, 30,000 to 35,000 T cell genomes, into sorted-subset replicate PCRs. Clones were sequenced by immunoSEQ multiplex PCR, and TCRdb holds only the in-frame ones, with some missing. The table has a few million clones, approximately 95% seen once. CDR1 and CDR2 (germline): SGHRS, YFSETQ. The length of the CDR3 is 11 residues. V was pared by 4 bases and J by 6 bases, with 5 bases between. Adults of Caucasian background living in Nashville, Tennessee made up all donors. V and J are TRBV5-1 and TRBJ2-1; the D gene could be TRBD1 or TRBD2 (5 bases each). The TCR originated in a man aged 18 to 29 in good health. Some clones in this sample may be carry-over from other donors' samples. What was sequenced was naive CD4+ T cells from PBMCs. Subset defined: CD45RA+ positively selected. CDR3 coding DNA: TGCGCCAGCAGCGGGGGCAATGAGCAGTTCTTC. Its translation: CASSGGNEQFF.